What follows are 5 T cell receptor beta chains derived from one specimen sequenced in a study of blood T cell repertoires in COVID-19. Sequencing used immunoSEQ multiplex PCR; TCRdb keeps in-frame clones, though not all of them. The sample holds about 39,000 clones, about nine tenths seen once. The specimen was peripheral blood. Receptors originate from a man between 50 and 59 years old with active COVID-19.

The chain is built from TRBV11-2 and TRBJ2-7, with D tentatively TRBD2 (6 bases). There are 15 residues in the CDR3. V shed 3 bases and J shed 0 bases, with 12 bases lying between them. Per the germline V gene, CDR1 is SGHAT and CDR2 is FQNNGV. This chain's CDR3 is CASSFRAGSSYEQYF. As DNA, the CDR3 is TGTGCCAGCAGCTTTAGGGCCGGGAGCTCCTACGAGCAGTACTTC.

V usage is TRBV5-5 and J usage is TRBJ2-3; D may be TRBD2 (6 bases). The CDR3 has 15 amino acids. Trimming pared 0 bases from V and 3 bases from J, leaving 11 bases between. Germline-derived CDR1 and CDR2 are SGHKS and YYEKEE (reference sequence). The CDR3 loop reads CASSLEEGPTDTQYF. CDR3 sequence (DNA): TGTGCCAGCAGCTTGGAGGAGGGGCCGACAGATACGCAGTATTTT.

This clone was detected only once. V gene TRBV5-1 combines with J gene TRBJ1-5, with a tentative D call TRBD1 (6 bases). This CDR3 is built from 13 residues. V lost 5 bases, J lost 3 bases, and 9 bases lay in between. Germline V gene sequence: CDR1 SGHRS, CDR2 YFSETQ. The CDR3: CASRTGSNQPQHF. The CDR3 DNA is TGCGCCAGCAGAACAGGGTCCAATCAGCCCCAGCATTTT. The full variable domain, rest sourced from reference TRBV5-1 and TRBJ1-5, is KAGVTQTPRYLIKTRGQQVTLSCSPISGHRSVSWYQQTPGQGLQFLFEYFSETQRNKGNFPGRFSGRQFSNSRSEMNVSTLELGDSALYLCASRTGSNQPQHFGDGTRLSIL.

CDR3 loop: CASSSDRAGTGELFF. The CDR3, as DNA: TGTGCCAGCAGCTCGGACAGGGCCGGCACCGGGGAGCTGTTTTTT. The chain is built from TRBV7-3 and TRBJ2-2, with 8 bases that match TRBD1. V lost 4 bases to trimming and J lost 4 bases; unmatched junction nucleotides: 5. The CDR3 is 15 residues long. Germline CDR1 reads SGHTA; CDR2 reads FQGTGA.

V gene TRBV2 combines with J gene TRBJ2-5; the match to TRBD2 covers 13 bases. Germline V CDR1 and CDR2: SNHLY, FYNNEI. The CDR3 has 15 amino acids. V shed 5 bases, J shed 5 bases, and the junction held 5 bases outside the gene matches. The DNA of the CDR3 is TGTGCCAGCAGTCCACTAGCGGGAGGGGAGGAGACCCAGTACTTC. Its protein is CASSPLAGGEETQYF.